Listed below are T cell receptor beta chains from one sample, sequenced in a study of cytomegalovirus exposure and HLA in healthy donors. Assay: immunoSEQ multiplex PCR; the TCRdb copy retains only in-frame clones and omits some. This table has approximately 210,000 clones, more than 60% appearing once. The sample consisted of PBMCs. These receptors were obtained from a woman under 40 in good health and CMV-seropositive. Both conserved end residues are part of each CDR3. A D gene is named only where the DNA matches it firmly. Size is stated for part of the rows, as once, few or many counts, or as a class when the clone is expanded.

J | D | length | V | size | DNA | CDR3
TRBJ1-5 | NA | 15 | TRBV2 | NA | TGTGCCAGCAGTGAACTGGGAGTCTACAATCAGCCCCAGCATTTT | CASSELGVYNQPQHF
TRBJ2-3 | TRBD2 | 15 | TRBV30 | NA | TGTGCCTGGATAAGCGGCGGGGGAGGGTGGAATACGCAGTATTTT | CAWISGGGGWNTQYF
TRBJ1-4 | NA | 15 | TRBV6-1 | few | TGTGCCAGCAGTGAATACGAGACAGGACTTGAAAAACTGTTTTTT | CASSEYETGLEKLFF
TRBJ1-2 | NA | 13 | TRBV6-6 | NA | TGTGCCAGCAGCCGTTCGAGTAACTATGGCTACACCTTC | CASSRSSNYGYTF
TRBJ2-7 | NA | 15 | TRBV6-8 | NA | TGTGCCAGCAGCCTCGGGGGGCCCCCGTCCTACGAGCAGTACTTC | CASSLGGPPSYEQYF
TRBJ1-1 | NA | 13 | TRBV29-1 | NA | TGCAGCGGGCAGGGGCCTCTGAACACTGAAGCTTTCTTT | CSGQGPLNTEAFF
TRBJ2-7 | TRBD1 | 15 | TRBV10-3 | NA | TGTGCCATCAGGGAACCGGGACAGGGGCGGTACGAGCAGTACTTC | CAIREPGQGRYEQYF
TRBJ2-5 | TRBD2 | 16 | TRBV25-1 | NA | TGTGCCAGCAGTGACCCTGGACTAGCGCCCCAAGAGACCCAGTACTTC | CASSDPGLAPQETQYF
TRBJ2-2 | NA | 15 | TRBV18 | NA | TGTGCCAGCTCACCAGGCGGGACGAACACCGGGGAGCTGTTTTTT | CASSPGGTNTGELFF
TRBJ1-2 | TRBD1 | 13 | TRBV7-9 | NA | TGTGCCAGCAGCACGGGACAGGACTATGGCTACACCTTC | CASSTGQDYGYTF
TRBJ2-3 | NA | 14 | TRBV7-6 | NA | TGTGCCAGCAGCAAACAGGGAAATCAAGATACGCAGTATTTT | CASSKQGNQDTQYF
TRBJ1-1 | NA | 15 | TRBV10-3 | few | TGTGCCATCAGTGGGGACAAAGCGGTCTACACTGAAGCTTTCTTT | CAISGDKAVYTEAFF
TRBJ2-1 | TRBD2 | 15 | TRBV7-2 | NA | TGTGCCAGCAGCTGGGGTAGCGGGGGGGTCGGTGAGCAGTTCTTC | CASSWGSGGVGEQFF
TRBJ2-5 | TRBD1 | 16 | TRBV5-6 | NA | TGTGCCAGCAGCTTGGGGTTGACAGGGAAAGAAGAGACCCAGTACTTC | CASSLGLTGKEETQYF
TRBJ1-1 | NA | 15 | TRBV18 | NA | TGTGCCAGCTCACCACTCGACGGGGGGTACACTGAAGCTTTCTTT | CASSPLDGGYTEAFF
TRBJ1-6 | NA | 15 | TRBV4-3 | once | TGCGCCAGCAGCCAAGAAGCAGGGTATAATTCACCCCTCCACTTT | CASSQEAGYNSPLHF
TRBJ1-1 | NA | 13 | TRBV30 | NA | TGTGCCTGGAGCCCAGGACTAGGGACTGAAGCTTTCTTT | CAWSPGLGTEAFF
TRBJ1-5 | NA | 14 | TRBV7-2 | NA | TGTGCCAGCAGCATACGACAGGACGATCAGCCCCAGCATTTT | CASSIRQDDQPQHF
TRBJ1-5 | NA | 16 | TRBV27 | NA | TGTGCCAGCAGTCCCCGTGCGGCTGCGGCGTGGCAGCCCCAGCATTTT | CASSPRAAAAWQPQHF
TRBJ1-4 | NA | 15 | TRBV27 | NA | TGTGCCAGCAGTTTATCTTGGGGCTATGGGGAAAAACTGTTTTTT | CASSLSWGYGEKLFF
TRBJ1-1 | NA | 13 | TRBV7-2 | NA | TGTGCCAGCAGCCCGAAAGGAGGAACTGAAGCTTTCTTT | CASSPKGGTEAFF
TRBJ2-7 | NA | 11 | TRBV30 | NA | TGTGCCGGAGGAAACACCTACGAGCAGTACTTC | CAGGNTYEQYF
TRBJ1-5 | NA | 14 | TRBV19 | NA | TGTGCCAGTAGTACGGGGGGCGTAGGCCAGCCCCAGCATTTT | CASSTGGVGQPQHF
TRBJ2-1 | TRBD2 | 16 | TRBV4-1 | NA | TGCGCCAGCAGCCGGGGGGGCCAGCGGGGGTACAATGAGCAGTTCTTC | CASSRGGQRGYNEQFF
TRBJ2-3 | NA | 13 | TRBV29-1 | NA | TGCAGCGTTGATACAGGTGGAGGGGATACGCAGTATTTT | CSVDTGGGDTQYF
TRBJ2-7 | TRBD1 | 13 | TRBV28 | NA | TGTGCCAGCAGCCCGGGACAGTCCTACGAGCAGTACTTC | CASSPGQSYEQYF
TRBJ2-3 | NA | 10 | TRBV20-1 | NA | TGCAGTGCCGCGGCAGATACGCAGTATTTT | CSAAADTQYF
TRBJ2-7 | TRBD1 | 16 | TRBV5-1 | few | TGCGCCAGCAGCTTGGGGACAGGTTTCGCTACGGGCGAGCAGTACTTC | CASSLGTGFATGEQYF
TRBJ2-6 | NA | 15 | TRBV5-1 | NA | TGCGCCAGCAGCCAATCAATCTCTGGGGCCAACGTCCTGACTTTC | CASSQSISGANVLTF
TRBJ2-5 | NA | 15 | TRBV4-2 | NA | TGTGCCAGCAGCCAAGGGGAGTCAGCGGCTGAGACCCAGTACTTC | CASSQGESAAETQYF
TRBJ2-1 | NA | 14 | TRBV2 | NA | TGTGCCAGCAGTTGGGCCCTGGCCTACAATGAGCAGTTCTTC | CASSWALAYNEQFF
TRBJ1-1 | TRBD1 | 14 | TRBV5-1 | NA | TGCGCCAGCAGCTTGGATGTGACAGGGGGACGAGCTTTCTTT | CASSLDVTGGRAFF